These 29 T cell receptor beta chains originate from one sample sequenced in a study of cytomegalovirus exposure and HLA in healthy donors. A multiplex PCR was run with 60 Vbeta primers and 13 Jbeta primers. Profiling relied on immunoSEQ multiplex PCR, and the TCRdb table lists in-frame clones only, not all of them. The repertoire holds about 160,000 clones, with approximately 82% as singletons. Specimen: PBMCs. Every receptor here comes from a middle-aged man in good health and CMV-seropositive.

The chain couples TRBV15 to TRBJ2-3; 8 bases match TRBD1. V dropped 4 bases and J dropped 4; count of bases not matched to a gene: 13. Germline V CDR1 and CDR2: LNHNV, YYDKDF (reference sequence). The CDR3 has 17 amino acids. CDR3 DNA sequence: TGTGCCACCAGCATCACGGACAGGGACTTCGGCGCAGATACGCAGTATTTT. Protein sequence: CATSITDRDFGADTQYF.

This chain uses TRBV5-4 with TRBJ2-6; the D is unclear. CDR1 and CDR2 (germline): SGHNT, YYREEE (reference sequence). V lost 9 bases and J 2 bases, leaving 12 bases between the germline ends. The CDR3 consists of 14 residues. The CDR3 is CATLAAAGANVLTF. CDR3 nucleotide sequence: TGTGCCACACTGGCCGCGGCTGGGGCCAACGTCCTGACTTTC.

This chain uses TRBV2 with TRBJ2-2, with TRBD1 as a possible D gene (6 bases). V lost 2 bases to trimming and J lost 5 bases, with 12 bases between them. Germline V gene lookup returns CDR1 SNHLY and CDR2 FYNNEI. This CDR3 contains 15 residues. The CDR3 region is CASSEMGARTGELFF. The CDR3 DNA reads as TGTGCCAGCAGTGAAATGGGGGCGCGTACCGGGGAGCTGTTTTTT.

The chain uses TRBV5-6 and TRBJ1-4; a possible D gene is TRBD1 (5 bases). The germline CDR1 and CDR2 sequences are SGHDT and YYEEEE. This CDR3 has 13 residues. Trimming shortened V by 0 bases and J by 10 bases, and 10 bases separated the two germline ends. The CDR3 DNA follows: TGTGCCAGCAGCTTGGGACAGTTTCGAAAACTGTTTTTT. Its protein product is CASSLGQFRKLFF.

For the CDR3, the DNA is TGTGCCAGCAGTGAATCAAGGGCAGGGGGAAAGGACGACTACACCTTC. Translated, it gives CASSESRAGGKDDYTF. The chain employs TRBV25-1 and TRBJ1-2; 7 bases agree with TRBD1. CDR1 and CDR2 (germline): MGHDK, SYGVNS. CDR3 length: 16 residues. With V trimmed by 1 base and J by 10 bases, 15 bases remained unmatched.

In nucleotides, the CDR3 is TGTGCCAGCAGTACTTCCGGGGGGGGGAACTATGGCTACACCTTC. This encodes CASSTSGGGNYGYTF. The rearrangement joins TRBV28 to TRBJ1-2, with TRBD1 as a possible D gene (5 bases). Deletions cut 5 bases from V and 2 bases from J, with 15 bases between. The CDR3 is 15 amino acids. The germline V gene has CDR1 MDHEN and CDR2 SYDVKM.

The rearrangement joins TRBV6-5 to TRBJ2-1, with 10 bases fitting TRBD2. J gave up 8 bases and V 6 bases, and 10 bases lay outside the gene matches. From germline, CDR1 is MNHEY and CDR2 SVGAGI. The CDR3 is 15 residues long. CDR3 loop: CASSLRASGRHEQFF. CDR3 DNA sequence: TGTGCCAGCAGCCTCCGGGCTAGCGGGAGACATGAGCAGTTCTTC.

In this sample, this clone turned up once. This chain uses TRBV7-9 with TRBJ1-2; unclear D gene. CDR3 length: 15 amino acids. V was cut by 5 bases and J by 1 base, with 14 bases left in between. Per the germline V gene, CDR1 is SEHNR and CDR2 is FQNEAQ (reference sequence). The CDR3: CASSPPATVNYGYTF. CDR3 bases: TGTGCCAGCAGCCCCCCGGCGACTGTTAACTATGGCTACACCTTC.

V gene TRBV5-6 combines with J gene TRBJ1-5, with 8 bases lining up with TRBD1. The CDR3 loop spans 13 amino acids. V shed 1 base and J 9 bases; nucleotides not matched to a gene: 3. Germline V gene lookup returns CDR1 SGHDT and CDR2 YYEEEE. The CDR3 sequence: CASSLRQGRPQHF. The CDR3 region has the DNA TGTGCCAGCAGCTTGCGACAGGGGCGGCCCCAGCATTTT. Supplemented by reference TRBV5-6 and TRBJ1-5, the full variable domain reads DAGVTQSPTHLIKTRGQQVTLRCSPKSGHDTVSWYQQALGQGPQFIFQYYEEEERQRGNFPDRFSGHQFPNYSSELNVNALLLGDSALYLCASSLRQGRPQHFGDGTRLSIL.

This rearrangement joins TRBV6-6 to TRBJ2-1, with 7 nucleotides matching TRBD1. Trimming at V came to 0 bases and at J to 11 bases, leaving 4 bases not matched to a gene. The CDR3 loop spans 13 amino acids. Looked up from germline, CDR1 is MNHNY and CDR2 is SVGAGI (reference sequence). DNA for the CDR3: TGTGCCAGCAGTTACTCCGGGACAGCTAAGCAGTTCTTC. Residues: CASSYSGTAKQFF.

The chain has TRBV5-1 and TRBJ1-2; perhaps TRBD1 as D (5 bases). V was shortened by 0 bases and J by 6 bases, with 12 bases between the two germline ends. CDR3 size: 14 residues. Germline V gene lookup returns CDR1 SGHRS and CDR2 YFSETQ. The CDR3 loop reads CASSLALGEDGYTF. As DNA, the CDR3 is TGCGCCAGCAGCTTGGCCTTGGGGGAGGATGGCTACACCTTC.

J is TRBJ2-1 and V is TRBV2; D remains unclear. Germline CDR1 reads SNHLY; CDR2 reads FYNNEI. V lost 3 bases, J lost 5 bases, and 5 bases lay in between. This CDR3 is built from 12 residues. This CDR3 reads CASSEPDNEQFF. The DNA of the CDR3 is TGTGCCAGCAGTGAGCCGGACAATGAGCAGTTCTTC.

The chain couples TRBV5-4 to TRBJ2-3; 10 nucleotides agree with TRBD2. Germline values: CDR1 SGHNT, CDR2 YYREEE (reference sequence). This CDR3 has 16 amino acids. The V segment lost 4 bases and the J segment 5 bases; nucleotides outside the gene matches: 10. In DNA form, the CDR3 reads TGTGCCAGCAGCCCGTGGACTAGCGGTTCGGGAGATACGCAGTATTTT. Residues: CASSPWTSGSGDTQYF.

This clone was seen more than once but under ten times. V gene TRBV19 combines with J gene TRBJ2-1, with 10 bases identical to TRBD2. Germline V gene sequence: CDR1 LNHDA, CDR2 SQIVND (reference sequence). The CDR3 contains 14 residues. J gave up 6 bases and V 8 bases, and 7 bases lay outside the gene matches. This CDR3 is CASRTSGVSNEQFF. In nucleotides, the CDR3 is TGTGCCAGTCGGACTAGCGGAGTCTCCAATGAGCAGTTCTTC.

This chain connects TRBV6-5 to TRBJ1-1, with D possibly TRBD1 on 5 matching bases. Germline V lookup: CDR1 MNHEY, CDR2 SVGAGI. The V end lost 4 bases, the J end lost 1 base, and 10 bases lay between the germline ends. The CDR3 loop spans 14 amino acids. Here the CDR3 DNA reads TGTGCCAGCAGTTTGGATACAGGGAACACTGAAGCTTTCTTT. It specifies CASSLDTGNTEAFF.

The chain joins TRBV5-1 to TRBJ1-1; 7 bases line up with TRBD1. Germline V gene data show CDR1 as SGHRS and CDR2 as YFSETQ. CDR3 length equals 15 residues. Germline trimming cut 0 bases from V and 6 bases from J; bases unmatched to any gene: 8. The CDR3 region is CASSLEGADVAEAFF. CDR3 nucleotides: TGCGCCAGCAGCTTGGAGGGGGCAGATGTTGCTGAAGCTTTCTTT.

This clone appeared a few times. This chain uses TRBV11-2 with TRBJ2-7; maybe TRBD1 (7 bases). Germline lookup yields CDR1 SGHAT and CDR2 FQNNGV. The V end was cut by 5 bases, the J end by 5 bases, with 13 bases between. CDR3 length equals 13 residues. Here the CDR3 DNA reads TGTGCCAGCAGCCCGACCAGGGGGGACGAGCAGTACTTC. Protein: CASSPTRGDEQYF.

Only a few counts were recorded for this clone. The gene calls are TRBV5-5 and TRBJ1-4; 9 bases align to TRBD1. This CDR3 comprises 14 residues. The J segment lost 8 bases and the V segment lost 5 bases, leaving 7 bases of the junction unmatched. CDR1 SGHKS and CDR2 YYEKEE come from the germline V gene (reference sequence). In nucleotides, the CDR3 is TGTGCCAGCAGGGGGACAGGGCCGGAGGAAAAACTGTTTTTT. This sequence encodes CASRGTGPEEKLFF.

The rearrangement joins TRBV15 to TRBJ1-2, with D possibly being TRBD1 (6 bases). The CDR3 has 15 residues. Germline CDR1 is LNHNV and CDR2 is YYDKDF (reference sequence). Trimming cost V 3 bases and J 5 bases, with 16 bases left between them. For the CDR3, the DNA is TGTGCCACCAGCAGCCTCAGGGGCGCGGAGTATGGCTACACCTTC. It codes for CATSSLRGAEYGYTF.

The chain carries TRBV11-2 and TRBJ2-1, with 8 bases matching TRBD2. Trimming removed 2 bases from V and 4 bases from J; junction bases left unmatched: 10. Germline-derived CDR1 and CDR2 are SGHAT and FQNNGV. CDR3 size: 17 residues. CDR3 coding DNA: TGTGCCAGCAGCTTAAGGACTAGCCGGATCGGTTACAATGAGCAGTTCTTC. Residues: CASSLRTSRIGYNEQFF.

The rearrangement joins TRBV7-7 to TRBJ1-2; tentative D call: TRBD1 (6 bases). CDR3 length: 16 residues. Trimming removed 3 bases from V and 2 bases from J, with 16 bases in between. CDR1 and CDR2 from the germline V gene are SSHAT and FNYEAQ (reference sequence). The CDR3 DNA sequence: TGTGCCAGCAGCTTTGGGGGCACGGAATTAAACTATGGCTACACCTTC. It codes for CASSFGGTELNYGYTF.

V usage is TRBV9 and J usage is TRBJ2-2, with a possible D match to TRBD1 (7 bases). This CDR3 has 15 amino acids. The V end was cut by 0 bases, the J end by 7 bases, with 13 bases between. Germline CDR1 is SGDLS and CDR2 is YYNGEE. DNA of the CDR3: TGTGCCAGCAGCGTAGGTTCCAGGGGGGTCGGGGAGCTGTTTTTT. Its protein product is CASSVGSRGVGELFF. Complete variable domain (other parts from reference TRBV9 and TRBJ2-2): DSGVTQTPKHLITATGQRVTLRCSPRSGDLSVYWYQQSLDQGLQFLIQYYNGEERAKGNILERFSAQQFPDLHSELNLSSLELGDSALYFCASSVGSRGVGELFFGEGSRLTVL.

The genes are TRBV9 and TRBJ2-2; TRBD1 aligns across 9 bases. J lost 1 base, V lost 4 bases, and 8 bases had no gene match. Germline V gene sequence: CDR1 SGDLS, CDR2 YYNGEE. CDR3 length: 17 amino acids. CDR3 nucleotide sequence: TGTGCCAGCAGCTCATGGACAGGGGCTTTGAACACCGGGGAGCTGTTTTTT. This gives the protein CASSSWTGALNTGELFF.

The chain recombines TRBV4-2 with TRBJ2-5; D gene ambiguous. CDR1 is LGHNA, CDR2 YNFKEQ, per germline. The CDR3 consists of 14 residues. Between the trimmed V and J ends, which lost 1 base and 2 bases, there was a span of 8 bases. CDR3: CASSQVRFQETQYF. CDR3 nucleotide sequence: TGTGCCAGCAGCCAAGTGCGCTTTCAAGAGACCCAGTACTTC.

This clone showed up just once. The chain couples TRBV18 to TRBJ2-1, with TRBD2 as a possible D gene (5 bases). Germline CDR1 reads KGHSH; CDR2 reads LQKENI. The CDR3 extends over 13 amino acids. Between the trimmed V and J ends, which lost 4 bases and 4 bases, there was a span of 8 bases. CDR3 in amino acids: CASSQDLYNEQFF. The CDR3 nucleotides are TGTGCCAGCTCACAGGACTTGTACAATGAGCAGTTCTTC.

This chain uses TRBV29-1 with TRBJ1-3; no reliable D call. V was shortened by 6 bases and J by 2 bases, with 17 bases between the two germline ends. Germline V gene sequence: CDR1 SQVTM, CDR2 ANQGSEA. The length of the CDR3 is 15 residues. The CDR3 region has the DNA TGCAGCGTGGCACAGAGCCAAACTGCTGGAAACACCATATATTTT. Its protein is CSVAQSQTAGNTIYF.

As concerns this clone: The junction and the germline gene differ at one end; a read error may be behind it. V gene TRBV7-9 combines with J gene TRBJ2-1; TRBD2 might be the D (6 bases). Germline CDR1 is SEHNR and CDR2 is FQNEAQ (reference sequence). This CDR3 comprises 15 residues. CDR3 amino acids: CSSSYTSLYWNEQFF. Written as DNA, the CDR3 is TGTTCCAGCAGCTATACTAGCCTCTACTGGAATGAGCAGTTCTTC.

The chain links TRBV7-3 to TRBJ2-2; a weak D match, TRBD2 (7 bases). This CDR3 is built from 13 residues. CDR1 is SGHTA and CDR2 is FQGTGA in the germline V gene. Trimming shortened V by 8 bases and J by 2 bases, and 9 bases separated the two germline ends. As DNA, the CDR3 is TGTGCCAGCGGGGGGGCAAACACCGGGGAGCTGTTTTTT. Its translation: CASGGANTGELFF.

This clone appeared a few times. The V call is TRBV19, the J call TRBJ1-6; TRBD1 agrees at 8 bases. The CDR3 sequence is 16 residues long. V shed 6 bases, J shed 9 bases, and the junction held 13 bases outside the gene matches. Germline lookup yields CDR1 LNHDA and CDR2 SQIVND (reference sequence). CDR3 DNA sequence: TGTGCCAGTAGACAGGGGGGGAGAGGGAGCGCTTCACCCCTCCACTTT. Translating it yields CASRQGGRGSASPLHF.